These 3 T cell receptor beta chains came from one sample sequenced in a study of T cell changes during pregnancy in multiple sclerosis (dated by TCRdb to about 2019). The method behind the library was the immunoSEQ multiplex PCR assay. Here the immuneACCESS table is served through TCRdb, limited to in-frame sequences with V and J called. Missing clones are a known gap in these copies; in checked studies unresolved V genes cover under half, and the rest lacks a known reason. The sample includes more than 60,000 clones, with 91% observed a single time. About 0.3% of the sample lies in the top ten. Sequenced here: CD4+ T cells from peripheral blood mononuclear cells, sampled in the third trimester of pregnancy. The source of these receptors is a female donor in good health, enrolled as a control in a pregnancy study.

The chain couples TRBV9 to TRBJ1-1; D is unclear. CDR1 and CDR2 (germline): SGDLS, YYNGEE. V was cut by 3 bases and J by 0 bases, with 9 bases left in between. This CDR3 contains 14 residues. CDR3 in DNA: TGTGCCAGCAGCGGCGATTATTTGAACACTGAAGCTTTCTTT. It encodes CASSGDYLNTEAFF.

V and J are TRBV27 and TRBJ2-6; tentatively, D is TRBD2 (5 bases). The germline V gene encodes CDR1 MNHEY and CDR2 SMNVEV (reference sequence). V was clipped by 10 bases and J by 0 bases, with 7 bases between them. This CDR3 is built from 13 residues. The CDR3 DNA is TGTGCCACCCGGGACTCTGGGGCCAACGTCCTGACTTTC. Its translation is CATRDSGANVLTF.

This chain links TRBV18 with TRBJ2-7; 9 bases are a match to TRBD1. J was trimmed by 2 bases and V by 3 bases; bases with no gene match: 8. CDR1 and CDR2 (germline): KGHSH, LQKENI. The CDR3 is 16 residues long. CDR3 sequence: CASSPTGGATTYEQYF. The CDR3 DNA is TGTGCCAGCTCACCGACAGGGGGGGCCACAACCTACGAGCAGTACTTC.